These 23 T cell receptor beta chains share one sample of origin, sequenced in a study of low-dose radiotherapy and immunotherapy resistance in tumors. Time point indicated: before trial treatment. Priming of first-strand cDNA relied on TRAV- and TRBV-specific primers (covering alpha and beta chains). A constant-region primer paired with the V-primer adapter amplified TCRs over approximately 20 PCR cycles. TCRdb ran MiXCR on the reads and lists one entry per CDR3 protein. Altogether 80,000 to 95,000 distinct CDR3 sequences are present, under 9.5% being singletons, with the ten largest covering around 0.97%. The source was PBMCs, collected before treatment. Source of these receptors: a male donor with prostate cancer.

In its sample, this clonotype was seen many times. The chain employs TRBV9 and TRBJ1-4; 7 positions match TRBD1. Germline lookup yields CDR1 SGDLS and CDR2 YYNGEE. CDR3 size: 15 residues. V shed 4 bases, J shed 5 bases, and the junction held 8 bases outside the gene matches. CDR3 coding DNA: TGTGCCAGCAGCCCTGGGGACAGACAGAATGAAAAACTGTTTTTT. It is translated as CASSPGDRQNEKLFF. Full variable domain (outside the CDR3, taken from reference TRBV9 and TRBJ1-4): DSGVTQTPKHLITATGQRVTLRCSPRSGDLSVYWYQQSLDQGLQFLIQYYNGEERAKGNILERFSAQQFPDLHSELNLSSLELGDSALYFCASSPGDRQNEKLFFGSGTQLSVL.

This clonotype came up many times. This chain uses TRBV29-1 with TRBJ2-3; TRBD2 aligns across 9 bases. After removal of 6 bases from V and 2 bases from J, the junction contained 12 bases not matched to a gene. The CDR3 loop spans 16 amino acids. Germline CDR1 and CDR2: SQVTM and ANQGSEA. In DNA, the CDR3 is TGCAGCGTCGTGAACCGACTAGCGGAAAACACAGATACGCAGTATTTT. Translated: CSVVNRLAENTDTQYF.

The chain carries TRBV19 and TRBJ2-1; D unclear. The CDR3 has 11 residues. Germline V gene sequence: CDR1 LNHDA, CDR2 SQIVND (reference sequence). V lost 3 bases, J lost 10 bases, and 7 bases lay in between. The CDR3 spells CASSISREQFF. The CDR3 region has the DNA TGTGCCAGTAGTATTTCGAGGGAGCAGTTCTTC.

This clonotype was detected ten times or more. The CDR3 loop reads CSVVETRGKLFF. In DNA, the CDR3 is TGCAGCGTTGTGGAGACGAGGGGGAAACTGTTTTTT. J is TRBJ1-4 and V is TRBV29-1, with D possibly being TRBD1 (6 bases). Germline assignment: CDR1 SQVTM and CDR2 ANQGSEA. The CDR3 has 12 amino acids. Trimming cost V 4 bases and J 11 bases, with 14 bases left between them.

This clonotype was seen many times. The chain has TRBV14 and TRBJ2-7; 7 bases are shared with TRBD1. From germline, CDR1 is SGHDN and CDR2 FVKESK. CDR3 size: 15 residues. J gave up 0 bases and V 4 bases, and 6 bases lay outside the gene matches. CDR3 amino acids: CASSLLTGDSYEQYF. The CDR3 bases are TGTGCCAGCAGCCTACTCACAGGGGACTCCTACGAGCAGTACTTC.

Points on this clonotype: With only one base between it and a far larger clone, this is likely a read error. The V and J genes are TRBV28 and TRBJ2-1; 8 bases agree with TRBD1. There are 13 residues in the CDR3. After removal of 6 bases from V and 10 bases from J, the junction contained 8 bases not matched to a gene. The germline V gene encodes CDR1 MDHEN and CDR2 SYDVKM. Written as DNA, the CDR3 is TGTGCCAGCAGCACAGGGGGGACCTACGAGCAGTTCTTC. Residues: CASSTGGTYEQFF.

This clonotype was observed many times. The chain is built from TRBV10-3 and TRBJ2-5, with D perhaps given as TRBD1 or TRBD2 (6 bases each). The V gene's germline CDR1 is ENHRY and CDR2 SYGVKD. V gave up 3 bases and J gave up 3 bases, with 23 bases separating them. The CDR3 loop spans 18 amino acids. The CDR3 spells CAISDYLLGGGIKETQYF. The CDR3 DNA is TGTGCCATCAGTGATTATCTACTCGGGGGCGGGATAAAAGAGACCCAGTACTTC.

This clonotype was counted ten times or more. The chain uses TRBV4-3 and TRBJ2-1; 10 bases line up with TRBD2. The CDR3 runs 21 residues. Germline trimming cut 1 base from V and 0 bases from J; bases unmatched to any gene: 15. CDR1 and CDR2 (germline): LGHNA, YSLEER. Written as DNA, the CDR3 is TGCGCCAGCAGCCAAGGGAGGTTTACTAGCGGGGTGCCAAGCTCCTACAATGAGCAGTTCTTC. This gives the protein CASSQGRFTSGVPSSYNEQFF.

In this sample, this clonotype turned up many times. The chain joins TRBV18 to TRBJ2-1; 8 nucleotides match TRBD1. The germline CDR1 and CDR2 sequences are KGHSH and LQKENI. The CDR3 has 18 residues. With V trimmed by 4 bases and J by 1 base, 12 bases remained unmatched. CDR3 protein: CASSRPGGMVGSYNEQFF. As DNA, the CDR3 is TGTGCCAGCTCACGCCCAGGGGGCATGGTCGGATCCTACAATGAGCAGTTCTTC.

This clonotype has a count of ten or more. The V call is TRBV7-3, the J call TRBJ2-7, with D possibly TRBD1 on 6 matching bases. V lost 5 bases and J 5 bases, leaving 16 bases between the germline ends. Germline loops: CDR1 SGHTA, CDR2 FQGTGA. The CDR3 length is 14 residues. The CDR3 coding sequence is TGTGCCAGCAGCCCAACCGCTACAGGGAACGAGCAGTACTTC. It specifies CASSPTATGNEQYF.

This clonotype was recorded many times. The rearrangement uses TRBV9 and TRBJ2-2, with D perhaps given as TRBD1 or TRBD2 (5 bases each). The CDR3 consists of 14 residues. Germline lookup yields CDR1 SGDLS and CDR2 YYNGEE. Trimming stripped 3 bases from V and 4 bases from J, with 10 bases between. DNA of the CDR3: TGTGCCAGCAGCGCGGGGCACTCCACCGGGGAGCTGTTTTTT. Amino acid sequence: CASSAGHSTGELFF. The variable domain in full, completed from reference TRBV9 and TRBJ2-2, reads DSGVTQTPKHLITATGQRVTLRCSPRSGDLSVYWYQQSLDQGLQFLIQYYNGEERAKGNILERFSAQQFPDLHSELNLSSLELGDSALYFCASSAGHSTGELFFGEGSRLTVL.

At least ten counts were recorded for this clonotype. The chain employs TRBV10-3 and TRBJ1-5, with a tentative D call TRBD1 (5 bases). This CDR3 is built from 15 residues. V was cut by 3 bases and J by 2 bases, with 11 bases left in between. Germline assignment: CDR1 ENHRY and CDR2 SYGVKD. The CDR3: CAISDHLGRNQPQHF. CDR3 sequence (DNA): TGTGCCATCAGTGACCACCTGGGACGCAATCAGCCCCAGCATTTT.

This clonotype was seen repeatedly, ten times or more. The gene calls are TRBV20-1 and TRBJ2-1; D is uncertain. V shed 1 base and J shed 5 bases, with 15 bases lying between them. The CDR3 is 15 residues long. CDR1 is DFQATT and CDR2 is SNEGSKA in the germline V gene (reference sequence). The CDR3: CSARGWAGSNNEQFF. DNA for the CDR3: TGCAGTGCTAGAGGATGGGCAGGTTCCAACAATGAGCAGTTCTTC.

This clonotype was picked up a small number of times. The chain uses TRBV7-2 and TRBJ2-7, with 7 bases fitting TRBD2. The CDR3 is 16 amino acids. J lost 3 bases, V lost 3 bases, and 11 bases had no gene match. Germline loops: CDR1 SGHTA, CDR2 FQGNSA. CDR3 coding DNA: TGTGCCAGCAGCTTTGCACCCGCGGGGGTAAACTACGAGCAGTACTTC. Protein: CASSFAPAGVNYEQYF.

This clonotype was observed at least ten times. This chain joins TRBV7-2 and TRBJ2-1; D call uncertain. This CDR3 region has 14 residues. Trimming cost V 3 bases and J 4 bases, with 10 bases left between them. Germline CDR1 is SGHTA and CDR2 is FQGNSA. The CDR3 coding sequence is TGTGCCAGCAGCTTTATTACAGTTTACAATGAGCAGTTCTTC. This codes for CASSFITVYNEQFF.

In this sample, this clonotype turned up many times. The genes are TRBV11-2 and TRBJ2-5; 7 positions match TRBD2. In germline, CDR1 is SGHAT, CDR2 FQNNGV. V shed 2 bases, J shed 1 base, and the junction held 7 bases outside the gene matches. This CDR3 region has 16 residues. The CDR3 protein is CASSLRLAEPQETQYF. For the CDR3, the DNA is TGTGCCAGCAGCTTACGGCTAGCGGAGCCCCAAGAGACCCAGTACTTC. The whole variable domain, filled in from reference TRBV11-2 and TRBJ2-5, reads EAGVAQSPRYKIIEKRQSVAFWCNPISGHATLYWYQQILGQGPKLLIQFQNNGVVDDSQLPKDRFSAERLKGVDSTLKIQPAKLEDSAVYLCASSLRLAEPQETQYFGPGTRLLVL.

This clonotype was recorded at least ten times. The chain carries TRBV20-1 and TRBJ1-5, with a tentative D call TRBD1 (6 bases). The CDR3 totals 17 residues. V was trimmed by 0 bases and J by 3 bases, leaving 18 bases between them. Per germline, CDR1 DFQATT and CDR2 SNEGSKA (reference sequence). CDR3 protein: CSARDMGGQGYNQPQHF. The CDR3 nucleotides are TGCAGTGCTAGAGATATGGGGGGGCAGGGTTACAATCAGCCCCAGCATTTT.

The sample holds many counts of this clonotype. The CDR3 DNA reads as TGTGCCAGCAGTTCCCTGGGGACAAAATCCTACGAGCAGTACTTC. Translating it yields CASSSLGTKSYEQYF. The chain recombines TRBV28 with TRBJ2-7; D perhaps matches TRBD1 (6 bases). V lost 4 bases to trimming and J lost 1 base, with 14 bases between them. CDR1 is MDHEN and CDR2 is SYDVKM in the germline V gene. The CDR3 is 15 residues long.

V and J are TRBV20-1 and TRBJ2-1; tentative D call: TRBD2 (7 bases). Trimming pared 6 bases from V and 7 bases from J, leaving 22 bases between. This CDR3 has 15 amino acids. Germline CDR1 is DFQATT and CDR2 is SNEGSKA (reference sequence). The CDR3 DNA is TGCAGTGCACACCCCGGGGGGCCAACGGATAATGAGCAGTTCTTC. Translation gives CSAHPGGPTDNEQFF.

This clonotype was seen ten or more times. The V gene is TRBV29-1, the J gene TRBJ2-7; tentatively, D is TRBD1 (6 bases). Trimming pared 6 bases from V and 6 bases from J, leaving 12 bases between. Germline values: CDR1 SQVTM, CDR2 ANQGSEA. This CDR3 has 11 residues. CDR3 protein: CSVDTGLEQYF. Here the CDR3 DNA reads TGCAGCGTGGATACAGGGCTCGAGCAGTACTTC.

This clonotype was recorded many times. The CDR3 loop is CASSRGEGKTAYEQYF. The DNA for the CDR3 is TGTGCCAGCTCACGAGGGGAGGGGAAAACGGCCTACGAGCAGTACTTC. This chain connects TRBV18 to TRBJ2-7; 7 bases align to TRBD2. The ends lost 4 bases at V and 2 bases at J; junction bases unmatched: 11. The CDR3 sequence is 16 residues long. Germline CDR1 and CDR2: KGHSH and LQKENI.

This clonotype was counted ten times or more. J is TRBJ1-2 and V is TRBV3-1; no reliable D call. CDR3 length: 12 residues. The V gene lost 6 bases and the J gene lost 8 bases, with 13 bases spanning the gap. Germline CDR1 and CDR2: LGHDT and YNNKEL (reference sequence). CDR3 residues: CASRTLDSGYTF. As DNA, the CDR3 is TGTGCCAGCAGAACCCTTGATTCGGGCTACACCTTC.

This clonotype was found many times. V usage is TRBV28 and J usage is TRBJ2-7; possibly TRBD1 for D (5 bases). The CDR3 length is 13 residues. V lost 3 bases to trimming and J lost 4 bases, with 10 bases between them. The germline V gene encodes CDR1 MDHEN and CDR2 SYDVKM. CDR3 sequence: CASSLPGMYEQYF. CDR3 DNA: TGTGCCAGCAGTTTGCCAGGGATGTACGAGCAGTACTTC.